Many counts were recorded for the clone carrying this T cell receptor beta chain. Its antigen is as yet unknown. The CDR3 consists of 15 residues. Per germline, CDR1 KGHSH and CDR2 LQKENI. Trimming took off 2 bases at V and 2 bases at J, with 12 bases between the two ends. Amplification of TCR beta CDR3 regions used RNA as the template. First-round RT-PCR with HTBI primers amplified the TCR CDR3 region. MiXCR was run by TCRdb on the multiplex PCR reads, yielding one entry per CDR3 protein. The sample shows more than 350,000 distinct CDR3 sequences, 14% to 15% of them seen only once. This specimen belongs to a study of T cells in Graves' hyperthyroidism and ophthalmopathy. Across the whole study: Peripheral blood was secured at the point of initial diagnosis, before any treatment.

Points from the study as a whole: The model forecast ophthalmopathy, anticipating it by a median approximately 6.2 months before onset.

Uncontrolled infection, other autoimmune disease, pregnancy or lactation barred patients from enrollment. This clonotype originated in a woman in her thirties with Graves' hyperthyroidism. The sample comprised blood. V gene TRBV18 combines with J gene TRBJ1-1, with TRBD1 as a possible D gene (5 bases). The CDR3 region has the DNA TGTGCCAGCTCACCAAGCGGGGGTAGAAACACTGAAGCTTTCTTT. This encodes CASSPSGGRNTEAFF.